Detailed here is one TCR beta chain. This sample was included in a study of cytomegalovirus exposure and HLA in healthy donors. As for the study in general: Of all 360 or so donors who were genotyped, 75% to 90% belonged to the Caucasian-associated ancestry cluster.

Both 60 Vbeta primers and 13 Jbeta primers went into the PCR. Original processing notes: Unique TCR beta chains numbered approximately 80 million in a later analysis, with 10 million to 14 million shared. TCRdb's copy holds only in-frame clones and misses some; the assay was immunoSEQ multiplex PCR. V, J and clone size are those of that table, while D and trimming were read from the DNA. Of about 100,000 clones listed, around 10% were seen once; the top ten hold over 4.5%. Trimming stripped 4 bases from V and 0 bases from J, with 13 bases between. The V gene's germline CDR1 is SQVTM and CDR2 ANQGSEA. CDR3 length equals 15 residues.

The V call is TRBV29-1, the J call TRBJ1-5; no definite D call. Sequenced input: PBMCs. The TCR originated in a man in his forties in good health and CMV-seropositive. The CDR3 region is CSVAHSVNSNQPQHF. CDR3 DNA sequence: TGCAGCGTTGCCCACAGTGTGAATAGCAATCAGCCCCAGCATTTT.